Listed below are T cell receptor beta chains from one sample, sequenced in a study of T cells in localized non-small cell lung cancer. Clones were read by immunoSEQ multiplex PCR, and TCRdb kept only the in-frame ones, dropping some. Found here are roughly 3,000 clones, about 38% of them singletons; the top ten hold around 19%. Sequencing was performed on lung tumor tissue, taken before any cancer treatment. The source of these receptors is a male donor at least 60 years old with stage I squamous cell lung carcinoma. CDR3s include the opening cysteine and the closing phenylalanine or tryptophan. D genes are given only for firm matches.

D gene: TRBD2
J gene: TRBJ2-7
V gene: TRBV18
CDR3 protein: CASSPPTTSGSYEQYF

D gene: TRBD2
J gene: TRBJ2-1
V gene: TRBV11-3
CDR3 protein: CASSLAAGGPGDEQFF

D gene: NA
J gene: TRBJ2-3
V gene: TRBV1
CDR3 protein: CTSSQDWGLLAGVATCDTQYF

D gene: NA
J gene: TRBJ1-2
V gene: TRBV6-8
CDR3 protein: CASSGAGGFYGYTF

D gene: TRBD1
J gene: TRBJ2-1
V gene: TRBV19
CDR3 protein: CASSIVQGQDNEQFF

D gene: TRBD1
J gene: TRBJ1-2
V gene: TRBV19
CDR3 protein: CASSRDSYYGYTF

D gene: NA
J gene: TRBJ2-7
V gene: TRBV9
CDR3 protein: CASSPLGDSGNEQYF

D gene: NA
J gene: TRBJ2-7
V gene: TRBV28
CDR3 protein: CASSLWNYEQYF

D gene: NA
J gene: TRBJ1-1
V gene: TRBV6-8
CDR3 protein: CASSPPGSHEAFF

D gene: TRBD1
J gene: TRBJ1-5
V gene: TRBV18
CDR3 protein: CASSPPGTEDQPQHF

D gene: NA
J gene: TRBJ1-2
V gene: TRBV19
CDR3 protein: CASTKPGGSRYGYTF

D gene: NA
J gene: TRBJ2-3
V gene: TRBV6-1
CDR3 protein: CASSEGQVQGDTQYF

D gene: NA
J gene: TRBJ1-2
V gene: TRBV6-8
CDR3 protein: CASSYSRGGDGYTF

D gene: NA
J gene: TRBJ1-2
V gene: TRBV28
CDR3 protein: CASTIQGVEGYTF

D gene: NA
J gene: TRBJ1-5
V gene: TRBV28
CDR3 protein: CASNPSNLNQPQHF

D gene: NA
J gene: TRBJ1-2
V gene: TRBV9
CDR3 protein: CASSISNYGYTF

D gene: NA
J gene: TRBJ2-3
V gene: TRBV29-1
CDR3 protein: CSVDRTSTDTQYF

D gene: TRBD2
J gene: TRBJ2-1
V gene: TRBV6-8
CDR3 protein: CASSWEASGPNEQFF

D gene: TRBD1
J gene: TRBJ2-7
V gene: TRBV4-1
CDR3 protein: CASSQAPGQGTYEQYF

D gene: TRBD2
J gene: TRBJ2-1
V gene: TRBV30
CDR3 protein: CAWRGLADSYNEQFF

D gene: NA
J gene: TRBJ2-7
V gene: TRBV18
CDR3 protein: CASSRDRDVYEQYF

D gene: TRBD2
J gene: TRBJ2-1
V gene: TRBV10-2
CDR3 protein: CASSEGLAVDEQFF

D gene: TRBD2
J gene: TRBJ2-3
V gene: TRBV30
CDR3 protein: CAWNTGLPFGTQYF

D gene: NA
J gene: TRBJ1-2
V gene: TRBV15
CDR3 protein: CATSTSPGTGGYGYTF

D gene: NA
J gene: TRBJ1-5
V gene: TRBV28
CDR3 protein: CASSSGRQPQHF

D gene: NA
J gene: TRBJ2-1
V gene: TRBV6-8
CDR3 protein: CASRTFGSYNEQFF

D gene: TRBD2
J gene: TRBJ2-5
V gene: TRBV14
CDR3 protein: CASSQGTAGAAQYF

D gene: NA
J gene: TRBJ2-5
V gene: TRBV6-8
CDR3 protein: CAISITGSQETQYF

D gene: NA
J gene: TRBJ1-2
V gene: TRBV18
CDR3 protein: CASSPGRYGYTF

D gene: NA
J gene: TRBJ2-7
V gene: TRBV6-8
CDR3 protein: CASSYYRSYEQYF

D gene: NA
J gene: TRBJ1-1
V gene: TRBV19
CDR3 protein: CASSIPGLGEAFF

D gene: TRBD1
J gene: TRBJ2-7
V gene: TRBV9
CDR3 protein: CASSSSRDSPYEQYF

D gene: TRBD2
J gene: TRBJ2-7
V gene: TRBV18
CDR3 protein: CASSHKGTSVDEQYF

D gene: NA
J gene: TRBJ1-4
V gene: TRBV18
CDR3 protein: CASSPAGTTNEKLFF

D gene: NA
J gene: TRBJ1-1
V gene: TRBV30
CDR3 protein: CAWSVTSRVDRTEAFF

D gene: NA
J gene: TRBJ2-7
V gene: TRBV4-1
CDR3 protein: CASSQGYRPDLYEQYF

D gene: NA
J gene: TRBJ2-2
V gene: TRBV11-3
CDR3 protein: CASSLQSGGATGELFF

D gene: NA
J gene: TRBJ2-5
V gene: TRBV19
CDR3 protein: CASSDRAFPGTTGETQYF

D gene: TRBD2
J gene: TRBJ2-1
V gene: TRBV6-8
CDR3 protein: CASSALAGGYNEQFF

D gene: NA
J gene: TRBJ2-7
V gene: TRBV9
CDR3 protein: CASSPKGGSSEQYF

D gene: NA
J gene: TRBJ1-3
V gene: TRBV5-1
CDR3 protein: CASSLDVAGNTIYF

D gene: TRBD1
J gene: TRBJ2-1
V gene: TRBV15
CDR3 protein: CATSSLSLEGANEQFF

D gene: TRBD1
J gene: TRBJ1-1
V gene: TRBV30
CDR3 protein: CAWCKQGFDGEAFF

D gene: NA
J gene: TRBJ2-1
V gene: TRBV18
CDR3 protein: CASSRDENEQFF

D gene: TRBD1
J gene: TRBJ2-7
V gene: TRBV30
CDR3 protein: CACSRTGPYEQYF

D gene: NA
J gene: TRBJ1-4
V gene: TRBV5-1
CDR3 protein: CASRYGGVDEKLFF

D gene: NA
J gene: TRBJ2-7
V gene: TRBV18
CDR3 protein: CASSPSEGWNEQYF

D gene: NA
J gene: TRBJ2-1
V gene: TRBV29-1
CDR3 protein: CSVARDTNYNEQFF

D gene: TRBD2
J gene: TRBJ2-5
V gene: TRBV19
CDR3 protein: CASSRLAGCQETQYF

D gene: NA
J gene: TRBJ2-5
V gene: TRBV28
CDR3 protein: CASSFRVGRETQYF

D gene: NA
J gene: TRBJ1-2
V gene: TRBV28
CDR3 protein: CASSSIGGGGYGYTF

D gene: NA
J gene: TRBJ2-2
V gene: TRBV11-3
CDR3 protein: CASSWNKNTGELFF